A single sample gave rise to the 2 T cell receptor beta chains below, sequenced in a study of blood T cell repertoires in COVID-19. The data were produced by immunoSEQ multiplex PCR, yet TCRdb's version contains in-frame clones alone and is incomplete. The sample lists 100,000 to 150,000 clones, nearly 90% occurring once. The sample comprised peripheral blood. The receptor source for this set is a woman aged 55 to 70 with COVID-19, enrolled during active disease.

This chain uses TRBV12-5 with TRBJ1-1, with 7 positions matching TRBD1. Per the germline V gene, CDR1 is LGHNT and CDR2 is FRNRAP. The CDR3 loop spans 14 amino acids. Germline trimming cut 6 bases from V and 1 base from J; bases unmatched to any gene: 5. CDR3 sequence reads: CASGPGTANTEAFF. The CDR3 nucleotides are TGTGCTAGTGGCCCCGGGACAGCGAACACTGAAGCTTTCTTT.

For this clone: Other DNA sequences in the sample encode the same CDR3. This chain uses TRBV5-1 with TRBJ2-3; weak D call: TRBD2 (5 bases). Germline loops: CDR1 SGHRS, CDR2 YFSETQ. V lost 1 base, J lost 2 bases, and 11 bases lay in between. The CDR3 is 15 residues long. The DNA for the CDR3 is TGCGCCAGCAGCTTGACCGGCGGGTTCACAGATACGCAGTATTTT. Protein: CASSLTGGFTDTQYF.